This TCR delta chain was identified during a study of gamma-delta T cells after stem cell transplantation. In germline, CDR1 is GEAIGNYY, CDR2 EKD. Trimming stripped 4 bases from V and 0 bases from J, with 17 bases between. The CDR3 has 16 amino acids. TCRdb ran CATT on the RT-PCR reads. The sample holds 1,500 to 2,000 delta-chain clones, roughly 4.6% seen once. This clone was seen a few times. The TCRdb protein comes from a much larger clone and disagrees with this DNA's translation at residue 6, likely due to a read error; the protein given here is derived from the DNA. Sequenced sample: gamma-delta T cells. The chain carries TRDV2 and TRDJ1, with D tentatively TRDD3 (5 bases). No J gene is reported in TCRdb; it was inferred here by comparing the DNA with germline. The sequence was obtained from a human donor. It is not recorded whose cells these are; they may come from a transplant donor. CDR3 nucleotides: TGTGCCTGTGAGACCCGGGGGGCCACGTACACCGATAAACTCATCTTT. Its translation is CACETRGATYTDKLIF.